These 14 T cell receptor beta chains came from one sample sequenced in a study of cytomegalovirus exposure and HLA in healthy donors. Researchers ran the PCR with 60 Vbeta and 13 Jbeta primers. Sequencing was performed with immunoSEQ multiplex PCR; in TCRdb, only in-frame clones are kept and a portion is missing. The sample has about 150,000 clones, roughly 73% seen once. The sequenced sample was PBMCs. Receptors were obtained from a man aged 18 to 35 in good health and CMV-seropositive.

The genes are TRBV27 and TRBJ2-2; D might be TRBD1 (6 bases). Germline-derived CDR1 and CDR2 are MNHEY and SMNVEV (reference sequence). Trimming pared 6 bases from V and 4 bases from J, leaving 15 bases between. The CDR3 covers 15 residues. The DNA for the CDR3 is TGTGCCAGCAGCTCAGGGGTAGTTAGCACCGGGGAGCTGTTTTTT. Translating it yields CASSSGVVSTGELFF.

This clone has a single count. This chain connects TRBV7-6 to TRBJ1-1; perhaps TRBD1 as D (5 bases). The germline V gene encodes CDR1 SGHVS and CDR2 FNYEAQ. Trimming left V 1 base short and J 1 base short, with 7 bases between. The CDR3 runs 14 residues. The CDR3: CASSLGQTNTEAFF. The CDR3 coding sequence is TGTGCCAGCAGCTTAGGACAGACGAACACTGAAGCTTTCTTT.

V and J are TRBV29-1 and TRBJ1-1; D gene ambiguous. The V end lost 5 bases, the J end lost 0 bases, and 7 bases lay between the germline ends. Germline CDR1 is SQVTM and CDR2 is ANQGSEA. This CDR3 is 12 amino acids long. The CDR3 region is CSVRRVNTEAFF. CDR3 nucleotide sequence: TGCAGCGTTCGACGGGTGAACACTGAAGCTTTCTTT.

V usage is TRBV5-1 and J usage is TRBJ2-5; possibly TRBD1 for D (6 bases). The CDR3 is 15 residues long. With 0 bases removed from V and 2 bases from J, the gap between germline ends came to 11 bases. Per germline, CDR1 SGHRS and CDR2 YFSETQ. CDR3 coding DNA: TGCGCCAGCAGCTTGGTCGTGGACAGTCAAGAGACCCAGTACTTC. Amino acids: CASSLVVDSQETQYF.

The chain has TRBV6-5 and TRBJ2-1; 16 bases fit TRBD2. This CDR3 is built from 16 residues. V lost 2 bases to trimming and J lost 8 bases; unmatched junction nucleotides: 3. Germline V gene lookup returns CDR1 MNHEY and CDR2 SVGAGI. Here the CDR3 DNA reads TGTGCCAGCAGTTACGGGACTAGCGGGAGGGTGGATGAGCAGTTCTTC. Its translation is CASSYGTSGRVDEQFF.

The chain joins TRBV7-9 to TRBJ2-3; 10 bases match TRBD1. Germline assignment: CDR1 SEHNR and CDR2 FQNEAQ (reference sequence). The junction had 16 bases not matched to a gene; V was cut back by 3 bases and J by 4 bases. CDR3 length: 19 residues. The CDR3 DNA reads as TGTGCCAGCAGCTTGGAAGGACAGGGGGGAACCTTTTTTCCAGATACGCAGTATTTT. Protein: CASSLEGQGGTFFPDTQYF.

The chain combines TRBV5-3 with TRBJ1-1, with D possibly matching TRBD1 (5 bases). TRBV5-3 is treated as an ORF (open reading frame) with a function not yet certain. This CDR3 region has 16 residues. The germline V and J ends were trimmed by 4 bases and 1 base, with 17 bases remaining between them. This CDR3 reads CARSTPGGSENTEAFF. The CDR3 region has the DNA TGTGCCAGAAGCACCCCTGGGGGGAGCGAGAACACTGAAGCTTTCTTT.

This chain uses TRBV14 with TRBJ1-1, with D tentatively TRBD1 (5 bases). Germline CDR1 SGHDN, CDR2 FVKESK. V dropped 5 bases and J dropped 5 bases, with 12 bases sitting between them. CDR3 length equals 13 residues. The CDR3 spells CASSYGGGTEAFF. The DNA for the CDR3 is TGTGCCAGCAGCTACGGGGGAGGAACTGAAGCTTTCTTT.

The rearrangement links TRBV28 to TRBJ2-5; possible D gene TRBD1, 5 bases. With the DNA end fitting TRBJ2-7 better, the J assignment may be wrong. Germline CDR1 is MDHEN and CDR2 is SYDVKM. The CDR3 contains 11 residues. CDR3 loop: CASSSGNEQYF. The CDR3 region has the DNA TGTGCCAGCAGTTCAGGGAACGAGCAGTACTTC.

The V call is TRBV7-6, the J call TRBJ1-1; a possible D gene is TRBD1 (5 bases). Germline V gene sequence: CDR1 SGHVS, CDR2 FNYEAQ. This CDR3 has 12 residues. Trimming shortened V by 5 bases and J by 7 bases, and 11 bases separated the two germline ends. The CDR3 region has the DNA TGTGCCAGCAGCCCGGGGGGTAGTGAAGCTTTCTTT. It translates to CASSPGGSEAFF. Based on the CDR3 plus reference TRBV7-6 and TRBJ1-1, the full variable domain is GAGVSQSPRYKVTKRGQDVALRCDPISGHVSLYWYRQALGQGPEFLTYFNYEAQQDKSGLPNDRFSAERPEGSISTLTIQRTEQRDSAMYRCASSPGGSEAFFGQGTRLTVV.

This rearrangement joins TRBV6-1 to TRBJ1-5; maybe TRBD1 (5 bases). The CDR3 loop spans 15 amino acids. Germline loops: CDR1 MNHNS, CDR2 SASEGT. With 10 bases removed from V and 1 base from J, the gap between germline ends came to 17 bases. The CDR3 spells CATYKSPGSNQPQHF. CDR3 nucleotide sequence: TGTGCCACCTATAAGTCCCCAGGGAGCAATCAGCCCCAGCATTTT.

This clone has just a few counts. V and J are TRBV30 and TRBJ1-5, with a possible D match to TRBD1 (5 bases). The V and J ends lost 1 base and 0 bases respectively, with 7 bases between them. The V gene's germline CDR1 is GTSNPN and CDR2 SVGIG (reference sequence). The CDR3 totals 14 residues. This chain's CDR3 is CAWSDRFSNQPQHF. CDR3 coding DNA: TGTGCCTGGAGTGACAGGTTTAGCAATCAGCCCCAGCATTTT.

The gene calls are TRBV27 and TRBJ1-1; 10 bases are a match to TRBD1. The V segment lost 4 bases and the J segment 1 base; nucleotides outside the gene matches: 3. This CDR3 has 15 amino acids. CDR1 MNHEY and CDR2 SMNVEV come from the germline V gene (reference sequence). DNA for the CDR3: TGTGCCAGCAGTTGGGACAGGGGACCGAACACTGAAGCTTTCTTT. Its protein is CASSWDRGPNTEAFF.

About this clone itself: Other DNA sequences in the same sample also yield this CDR3. In nucleotides, the CDR3 is TGTGCCAGCTCACCCGCTAGCGGGAGAACAGATACGCAGTATTTT. Its translation is CASSPASGRTDTQYF. The chain uses TRBV18 and TRBJ2-3; 10 bases match TRBD2. Per germline, CDR1 KGHSH and CDR2 LQKENI. The CDR3 loop spans 15 amino acids. Trimming removed 3 bases from V and 3 bases from J; junction bases left unmatched: 3.